The 25 T cell receptor beta chains in this list originate from one sample, sequenced in a study of cytomegalovirus exposure and HLA in healthy donors. PCR amplification relied on 60 Vbeta primers (plus 13 Jbeta primers). Produced via immunoSEQ multiplex PCR; TCRdb's table is partial and in-frame only. This sample has 250,000 to 300,000 clones, with roughly 81% found just once. The material sequenced was PBMCs. The receptors come from a woman in her thirties or forties in good health and CMV-seropositive.

The chain's CDR3 is CASSQPSGDTEAFF. In DNA form, the CDR3 reads TGCGCCAGCAGTCAGCCGTCCGGGGACACTGAAGCTTTCTTT. The chain employs TRBV23-1 and TRBJ1-1; D not resolved. TRBV23-1 is identified as an open reading frame with a role that is uncertain. This CDR3 has 14 amino acids. Between the trimmed V and J ends, which lost 3 bases and 3 bases, there was a span of 11 bases.

The CDR3 region has the DNA TGTGCCAGCAGCCTTACACAGGGGGCGGATTCACCCCTCCACTTT. Translated, it gives CASSLTQGADSPLHF. V is TRBV27 and J is TRBJ1-6, with 9 positions matching TRBD1. This CDR3 is 15 amino acids long. From germline, CDR1 is MNHEY and CDR2 SMNVEV (reference sequence). The ends lost 6 bases at V and 8 bases at J; junction bases unmatched: 8.

The rearrangement joins TRBV25-1 to TRBJ2-1; D is possibly TRBD2 (6 bases). CDR1 is MGHDK, CDR2 SYGVNS, per germline. V was trimmed by 5 bases and J by 7 bases, leaving 18 bases between them. This CDR3 has 15 residues. The DNA for the CDR3 is TGTGCCAGCAGTACGGACCACGTCCGGGGGAATGAGCAGTTCTTC. Protein sequence: CASSTDHVRGNEQFF.

This sequence joins TRBV27 and TRBJ2-2, with TRBD2 matching over 7 bases. V dropped 6 bases and J dropped 3; count of bases not matched to a gene: 7. The CDR3 runs to 15 residues. Germline loops: CDR1 MNHEY, CDR2 SMNVEV (reference sequence). The DNA of the CDR3 is TGTGCCAGCAGGGGAAGCGGGGAGTACACCGGGGAGCTGTTTTTT. Translating gives CASRGSGEYTGELFF.

The rearrangement links TRBV27 to TRBJ1-3, with 7 bases lining up with TRBD1. CDR1 MNHEY and CDR2 SMNVEV come from the germline V gene (reference sequence). This CDR3 is 17 amino acids long. With V trimmed by 5 bases and J by 0 bases, 10 bases remained unmatched. The CDR3 loop reads CASSPTSDRTSGNTIYF. CDR3 coding DNA: TGTGCCAGCAGTCCTACCTCGGACAGGACCTCTGGAAACACCATATATTTT.

This clone was seen only once. V and J are TRBV6-1 and TRBJ1-5, with D possibly being TRBD1 (5 bases). The CDR3 extends over 15 amino acids. The V gene lost 10 bases and the J gene lost 3 bases, with 19 bases spanning the gap. Germline CDR1 and CDR2: MNHNS and SASEGT. CDR3 amino acids: CATRLGPGLNQPQHF. CDR3 bases: TGTGCCACCCGCTTGGGGCCAGGGCTCAATCAGCCCCAGCATTTT.

CDR3 residues: CASSTGTSMSYEQYF. In nucleotides, the CDR3 is TGTGCCAGCAGCACCGGGACTAGTATGTCCTACGAGCAGTACTTC. The rearrangement uses TRBV6-5 and TRBJ2-7; 8 nucleotides match TRBD2. The CDR3 sequence is 15 residues long. V shed 6 bases and J 1 base; nucleotides not matched to a gene: 8. CDR1 is MNHEY, CDR2 SVGAGI, per germline.

J is TRBJ1-4 and V is TRBV5-6, with 7 bases lining up with TRBD1. The germline V gene encodes CDR1 SGHDT and CDR2 YYEEEE. The trim removed 4 bases at V and 0 bases at J, leaving 6 bases unmatched. The CDR3 has 16 amino acids. The CDR3 region has the DNA TGTGCCAGCAGCCCTGTGGACAGGACAACTAATGAAAAACTGTTTTTT. Amino acid sequence: CASSPVDRTTNEKLFF.

This chain connects TRBV30 to TRBJ1-1; D gene uncertain. The V gene lost 3 bases and the J gene lost 1 base, with 9 bases spanning the gap. The length of the CDR3 is 13 residues. Germline V gene data show CDR1 as GTSNPN and CDR2 as SVGIG (reference sequence). CDR3 residues: CAWSQEGNTEAFF. The CDR3 DNA reads TGTGCCTGGAGCCAGGAAGGGAACACTGAAGCTTTCTTT.

V and J are TRBV19 and TRBJ1-3; TRBD1 agrees at 10 bases. The trim removed 8 bases at V and 4 bases at J, leaving 17 bases unmatched. The germline V gene has CDR1 LNHDA and CDR2 SQIVND (reference sequence). This CDR3 comprises 18 residues. The CDR3 DNA reads as TGTGCCAGTTCACCGGGACAGGGGATAACTCCGCGCGGAAACACCATATATTTT. It encodes CASSPGQGITPRGNTIYF.

This chain uses TRBV7-9 with TRBJ2-2; D gene uncertain. The CDR3 is 14 amino acids. Looked up from germline, CDR1 is SEHNR and CDR2 is FQNEAQ (reference sequence). V was clipped by 2 bases and J by 3 bases, with 7 bases between them. The CDR3, as DNA: TGTGCCAGCAGCTTATACACACACACCGGGGAGCTGTTTTTT. Its translation is CASSLYTHTGELFF. The whole variable domain, remainder taken from reference TRBV7-9 and TRBJ2-2, is DTGVSQNPRHKITKRGQNVTFRCDPISEHNRLYWYRQTLGQGPEFLTYFQNEAQLEKSRLLSDRFSAERPKGSFSTLEIQRTEQGDSAMYLCASSLYTHTGELFFGEGSRLTVL.

This clone was seen a few times. The gene calls are TRBV4-3 and TRBJ2-1; possibly TRBD2 for D (6 bases). The CDR3 consists of 15 residues. Deletions cut 0 bases from V and 8 bases from J, with 14 bases between. Germline V lookup: CDR1 LGHNA, CDR2 YSLEER. The DNA of the CDR3 is TGCGCCAGCAGCCAAGATTCGGGAGTTAGCGATGAGCAGTTCTTC. Translation: CASSQDSGVSDEQFF.

This chain links TRBV4-2 with TRBJ2-2; TRBD2 agrees at 7 bases. Germline-derived CDR1 and CDR2 are LGHNA and YNFKEQ. This CDR3 spans 17 amino acids. After removal of 1 base from V and 6 bases from J, the junction contained 11 bases not matched to a gene. In DNA, the CDR3 is TGTGCCAGCAGCCAAGTTGGAGGACTAGAGTATCCCGGGGAGCTGTTTTTT. Amino acids: CASSQVGGLEYPGELFF.

The chain has TRBV15 and TRBJ2-7; 13 bases map to TRBD2. The CDR3 length is 16 residues. In germline, CDR1 is LNHNV, CDR2 YYDKDF (reference sequence). V gave up 1 base and J gave up 3 bases; unmatched junction bases: 3. Written as DNA, the CDR3 is TGTGCCACCAGCAGAGGGACTAGCGGGAGATTCTACGAGCAGTACTTC. Residues: CATSRGTSGRFYEQYF.

The table lists this clone with a count of one. The rearrangement joins TRBV5-1 to TRBJ2-5; D is perhaps TRBD1 (5 bases). The J call may not be correct, given that the DNA end is closer to TRBJ2-7. Germline assignment: CDR1 SGHRS and CDR2 YFSETQ. The CDR3 has 12 amino acids. The CDR3 protein is CASNGQGYEQYF. CDR3 DNA sequence: TGCGCCAGCAACGGGCAGGGCTACGAGCAGTACTTC.

CDR3 nucleotides: TGTGCCAGCAGCTTAGTTCTAGCGGGGGGCACAGATACGCAGTATTTT. Protein: CASSLVLAGGTDTQYF. The genes are TRBV7-8 and TRBJ2-3, with TRBD2 matching over 10 bases. Per the germline V gene, CDR1 is SGHVS and CDR2 is FQNEAQ. The V segment lost 1 base and the J segment 1 base; nucleotides outside the gene matches: 2. The length of the CDR3 is 16 residues.

This clone was counted a single time. The rearrangement uses TRBV9 and TRBJ2-1; TRBD2 agrees at 7 bases. This CDR3 spans 14 amino acids. The V segment lost 3 bases and the J segment 4 bases; nucleotides outside the gene matches: 4. Germline loops: CDR1 SGDLS, CDR2 YYNGEE. This CDR3 reads CASSGRLAYNEQFF. DNA of the CDR3: TGTGCCAGCAGCGGAAGACTAGCTTACAATGAGCAGTTCTTC. The variable domain in full, completed from reference TRBV9 and TRBJ2-1, reads DSGVTQTPKHLITATGQRVTLRCSPRSGDLSVYWYQQSLDQGLQFLIQYYNGEERAKGNILERFSAQQFPDLHSELNLSSLELGDSALYFCASSGRLAYNEQFFGPGTRLTVL.

This chain uses TRBV11-1 with TRBJ2-7; 7 nucleotides match TRBD1. Germline V gene lookup returns CDR1 SGHAT and CDR2 FQDESV (reference sequence). The CDR3 has 13 amino acids. Trimming at V came to 6 bases and at J to 4 bases, leaving 6 bases not matched to a gene. Here the CDR3 reads CASRIGRGYEQYF. CDR3 coding DNA: TGTGCCAGCAGGATCGGCAGGGGGTACGAGCAGTACTTC.

The chain recombines TRBV10-3 with TRBJ1-6, with D perhaps TRBD1 (5 bases). CDR1 is ENHRY and CDR2 is SYGVKD in the germline V gene. The CDR3 extends over 15 amino acids. Trimming took 6 bases from V and 8 from J, leaving 17 bases between them. The CDR3 sequence: CAISGRGSGDSPLHF. DNA for the CDR3: TGTGCCATCAGCGGCCGCGGGTCGGGGGATTCACCCCTCCACTTT.

This sequence joins TRBV30 and TRBJ2-7; 9 nucleotides line up with TRBD1. The CDR3 totals 14 residues. The ends lost 2 bases at V and 3 bases at J; junction bases unmatched: 5. In germline, CDR1 is GTSNPN, CDR2 SVGIG (reference sequence). The CDR3 DNA is TGTGCCTGGAGTCCGGGACAGGGCTACTACGAGCAGTACTTC. It yields the protein CAWSPGQGYYEQYF.

The chain uses TRBV5-1 and TRBJ1-5, with D perhaps matching TRBD1 (6 bases). The CDR3 is 13 residues long. Trimming shortened V by 4 bases and J by 6 bases, and 11 bases separated the two germline ends. Germline V gene data show CDR1 as SGHRS and CDR2 as YFSETQ. As DNA, the CDR3 is TGCGCCAGCAGCAGGACAGAAGGTCAGCCCCAGCATTTT. Its translation is CASSRTEGQPQHF.

This clone has only one observation. The chain uses TRBV4-1 and TRBJ1-6, with 11 positions matching TRBD1. The V gene end was trimmed by 0 bases and the J gene end by 10 bases; junction bases not matched to a gene: 8. The germline V gene encodes CDR1 MGHRA and CDR2 YSYEKL. This CDR3 has 17 amino acids. CDR3 region: CASSQDSDRGPLSPLHF. Here the CDR3 DNA reads TGCGCCAGCAGCCAAGATTCGGACAGGGGGCCTCTATCACCCCTCCACTTT.

The table lists this clone with a count of one. The rearrangement joins TRBV4-2 to TRBJ2-5, with 7 bases that match TRBD2. The CDR3 is made up of 17 amino acids. The germline gives CDR1 LGHNA, CDR2 YNFKEQ. Trimming at V came to 4 bases and at J to 3 bases, leaving 14 bases not matched to a gene. CDR3 in DNA: TGTGCCAGCAGCCGAGACGACTTGGCGGGAGCGGAAGAGACCCAGTACTTC. Translating it yields CASSRDDLAGAEETQYF.

This chain uses TRBV5-1 with TRBJ1-1, with TRBD1 identical over 7 bases. Per the germline V gene, CDR1 is SGHRS and CDR2 is YFSETQ. J lost 1 base, V lost 0 bases, and 3 bases had no gene match. CDR3 length: 15 amino acids. The CDR3 protein is CASSLEGATNTEAFF. DNA for the CDR3: TGCGCCAGCAGCTTGGAGGGGGCAACGAACACTGAAGCTTTCTTT.

Concerning this clone itself: Other nucleotide sequences in the sample specify the same CDR3. This sequence joins TRBV28 and TRBJ1-5; 10 bases map to TRBD1. There are 17 residues in the CDR3. V trimming: 4 bases; J trimming: 1 base; junction bases outside the gene matches: 7. CDR1 and CDR2 from the germline V gene are MDHEN and SYDVKM. The CDR3 bases are TGTGCCAGCAGTTGGGGACAGGGGATCGGGAGCAATCAGCCCCAGCATTTT. Amino acid sequence: CASSWGQGIGSNQPQHF.